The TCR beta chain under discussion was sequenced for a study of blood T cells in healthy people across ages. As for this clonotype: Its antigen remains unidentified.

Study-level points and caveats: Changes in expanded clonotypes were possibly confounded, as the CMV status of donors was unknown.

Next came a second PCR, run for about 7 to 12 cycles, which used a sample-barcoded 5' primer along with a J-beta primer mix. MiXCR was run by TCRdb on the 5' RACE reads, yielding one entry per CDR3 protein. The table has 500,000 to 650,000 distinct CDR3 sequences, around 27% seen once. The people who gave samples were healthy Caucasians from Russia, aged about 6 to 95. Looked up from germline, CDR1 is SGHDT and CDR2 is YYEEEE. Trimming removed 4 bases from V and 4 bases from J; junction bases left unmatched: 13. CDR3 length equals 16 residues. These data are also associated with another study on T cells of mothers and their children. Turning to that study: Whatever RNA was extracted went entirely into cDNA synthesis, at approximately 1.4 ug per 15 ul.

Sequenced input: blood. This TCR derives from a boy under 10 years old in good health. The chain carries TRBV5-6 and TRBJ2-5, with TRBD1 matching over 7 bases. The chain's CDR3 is CASSDDTGVGRETQYF. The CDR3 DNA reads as TGTGCCAGCAGCGATGACACAGGGGTGGGTAGAGAGACCCAGTACTTC. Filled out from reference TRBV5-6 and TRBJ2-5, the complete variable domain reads DAGVTQSPTHLIKTRGQQVTLRCSPKSGHDTVSWYQQALGQGPQFIFQYYEEEERQRGNFPDRFSGHQFPNYSSELNVNALLLGDSALYLCASSDDTGVGRETQYFGPGTRLLVL.